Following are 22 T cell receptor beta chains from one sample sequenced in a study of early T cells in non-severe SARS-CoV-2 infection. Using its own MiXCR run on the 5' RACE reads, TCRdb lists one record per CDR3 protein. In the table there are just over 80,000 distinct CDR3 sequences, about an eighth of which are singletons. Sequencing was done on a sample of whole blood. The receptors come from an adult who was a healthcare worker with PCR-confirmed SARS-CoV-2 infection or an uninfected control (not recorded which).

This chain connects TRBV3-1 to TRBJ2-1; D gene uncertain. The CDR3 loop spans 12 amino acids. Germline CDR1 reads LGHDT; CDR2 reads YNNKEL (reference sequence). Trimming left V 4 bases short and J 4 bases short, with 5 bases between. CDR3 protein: CASSPDYNEQFF. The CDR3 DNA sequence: TGTGCCAGCAGCCCGGATTACAATGAGCAGTTCTTC.

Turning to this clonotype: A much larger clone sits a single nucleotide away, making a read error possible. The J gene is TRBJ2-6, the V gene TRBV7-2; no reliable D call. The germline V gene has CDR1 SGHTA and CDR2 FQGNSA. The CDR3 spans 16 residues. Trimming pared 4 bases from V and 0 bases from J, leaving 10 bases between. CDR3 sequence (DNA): TGTGCCAGCAGCTCGACCGGCAACTCTGGGGCCAACGTCCTGACTTTC. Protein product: CASSSTGNSGANVLTF.

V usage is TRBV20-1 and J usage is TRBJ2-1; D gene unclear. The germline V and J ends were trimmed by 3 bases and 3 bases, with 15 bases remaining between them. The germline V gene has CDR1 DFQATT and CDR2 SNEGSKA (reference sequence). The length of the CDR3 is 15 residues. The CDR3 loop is CSARPLTGIYNEQFF. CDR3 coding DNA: TGCAGTGCTAGGCCCCTTACGGGTATCTACAATGAGCAGTTCTTC.

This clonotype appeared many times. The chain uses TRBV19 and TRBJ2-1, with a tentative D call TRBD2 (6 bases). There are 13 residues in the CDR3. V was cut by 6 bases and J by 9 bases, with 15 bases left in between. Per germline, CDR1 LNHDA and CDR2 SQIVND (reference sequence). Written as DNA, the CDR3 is TGTGCCAGTAGCGCGGGACTTCGGGTTGAGCAGTTCTTC. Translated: CASSAGLRVEQFF. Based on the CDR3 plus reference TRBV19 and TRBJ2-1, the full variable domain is DGGITQSPKYLFRKEGQNVTLSCEQNLNHDAMYWYRQDPGQGLRLIYYSQIVNDFQKGDIAEGYSVSREKKESFPLTVTSAQKNPTAFYLCASSAGLRVEQFFGPGTRLTVL.

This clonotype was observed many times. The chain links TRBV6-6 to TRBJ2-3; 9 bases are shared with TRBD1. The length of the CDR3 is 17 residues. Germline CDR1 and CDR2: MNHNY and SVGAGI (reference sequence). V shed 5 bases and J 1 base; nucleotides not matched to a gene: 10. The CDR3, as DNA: TGTGCCAGCAGTCCTCGGACAGGGGTAGACGGCACAGATACGCAGTATTTT. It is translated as CASSPRTGVDGTDTQYF.

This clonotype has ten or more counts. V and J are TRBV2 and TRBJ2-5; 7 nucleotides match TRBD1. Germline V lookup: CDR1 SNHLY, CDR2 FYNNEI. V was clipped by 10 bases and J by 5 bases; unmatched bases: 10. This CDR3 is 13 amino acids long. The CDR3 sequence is CATPTGVEETQYF. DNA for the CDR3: TGTGCCACGCCAACAGGGGTCGAGGAGACCCAGTACTTC.

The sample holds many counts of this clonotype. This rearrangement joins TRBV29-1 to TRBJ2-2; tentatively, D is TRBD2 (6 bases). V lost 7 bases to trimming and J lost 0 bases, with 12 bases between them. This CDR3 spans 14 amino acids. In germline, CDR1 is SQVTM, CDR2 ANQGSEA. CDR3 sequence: CSAGWGANTGELFF. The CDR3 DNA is TGCAGCGCTGGGTGGGGGGCGAACACCGGGGAGCTGTTTTTT.

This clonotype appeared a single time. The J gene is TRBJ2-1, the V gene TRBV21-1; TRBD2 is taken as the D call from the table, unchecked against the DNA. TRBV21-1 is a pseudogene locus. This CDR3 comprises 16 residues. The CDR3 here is CASSKVERVGYNEQFF. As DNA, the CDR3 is TGTGCCAGCAGCAAAGTAGAGCGGGTTGGTTACAATGAGCAGTTCTTC.

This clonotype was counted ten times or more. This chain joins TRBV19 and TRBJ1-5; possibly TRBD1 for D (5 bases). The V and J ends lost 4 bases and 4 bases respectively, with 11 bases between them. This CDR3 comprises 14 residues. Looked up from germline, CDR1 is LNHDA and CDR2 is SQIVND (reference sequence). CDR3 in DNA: TGTGCCAGTAGTAATGGGGCAGGTAATCAGCCCCAGCATTTT. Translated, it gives CASSNGAGNQPQHF.

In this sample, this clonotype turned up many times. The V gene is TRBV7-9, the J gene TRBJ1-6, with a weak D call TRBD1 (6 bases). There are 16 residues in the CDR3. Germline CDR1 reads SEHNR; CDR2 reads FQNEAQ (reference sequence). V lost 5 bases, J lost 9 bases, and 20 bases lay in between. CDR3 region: CASSTSTTGGTSPLHF. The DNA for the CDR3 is TGTGCCAGCAGCACCAGCACGACAGGAGGTACTTCACCCCTCCACTTT.

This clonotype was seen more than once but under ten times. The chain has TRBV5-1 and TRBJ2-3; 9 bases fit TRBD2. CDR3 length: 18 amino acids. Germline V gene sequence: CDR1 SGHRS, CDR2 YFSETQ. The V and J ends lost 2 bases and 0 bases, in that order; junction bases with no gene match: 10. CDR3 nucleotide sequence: TGCGCCAGCAGCTTCGTCCCTAGCGGGGTCGGAAGCACAGATACGCAGTATTTT. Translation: CASSFVPSGVGSTDTQYF.

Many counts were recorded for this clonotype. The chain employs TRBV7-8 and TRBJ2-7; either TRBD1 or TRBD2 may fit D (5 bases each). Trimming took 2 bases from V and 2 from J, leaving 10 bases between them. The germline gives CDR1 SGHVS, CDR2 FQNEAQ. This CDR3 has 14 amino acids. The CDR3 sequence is CASSLLATAYEQYF. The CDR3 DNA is TGTGCCAGCAGCTTATTAGCGACAGCCTACGAGCAGTACTTC.

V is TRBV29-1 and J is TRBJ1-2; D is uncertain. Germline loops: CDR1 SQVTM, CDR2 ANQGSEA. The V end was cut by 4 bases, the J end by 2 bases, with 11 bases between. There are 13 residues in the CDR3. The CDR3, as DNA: TGCAGCGTTGTGGGAGCGCAAAACTATGGCTACACCTTC. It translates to CSVVGAQNYGYTF.

The chain's CDR3 is CASSLLGTGGETQYF. The DNA for the CDR3 is TGTGCCAGCAGTTTACTAGGGACAGGGGGAGAGACCCAGTACTTC. The chain links TRBV12-3 or TRBV12-4 to TRBJ2-5, with 11 bases lining up with TRBD1. J lost 4 bases, V lost 2 bases, and 3 bases had no gene match. This CDR3 has 15 residues.

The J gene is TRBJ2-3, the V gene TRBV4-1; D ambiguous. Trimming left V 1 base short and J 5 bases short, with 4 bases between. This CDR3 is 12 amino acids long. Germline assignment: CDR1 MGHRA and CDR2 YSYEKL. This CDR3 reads CASSQVRDTQYF. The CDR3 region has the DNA TGCGCCAGCAGCCAAGTAAGAGATACGCAGTATTTT.

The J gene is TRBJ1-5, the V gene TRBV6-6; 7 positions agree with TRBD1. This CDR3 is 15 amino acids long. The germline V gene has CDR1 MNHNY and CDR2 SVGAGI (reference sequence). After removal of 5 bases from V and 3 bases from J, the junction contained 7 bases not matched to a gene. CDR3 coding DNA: TGTGCCAGCAGTGGAACAGGGGCGAACAATCAGCCCCAGCATTTT. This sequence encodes CASSGTGANNQPQHF.

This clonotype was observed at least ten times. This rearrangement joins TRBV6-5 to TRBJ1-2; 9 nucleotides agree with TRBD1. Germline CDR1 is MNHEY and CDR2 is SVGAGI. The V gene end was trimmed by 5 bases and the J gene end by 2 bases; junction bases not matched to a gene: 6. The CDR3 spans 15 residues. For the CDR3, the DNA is TGTGCCAGCAGTCGCTCACAGGGGGCGAACTATGGCTACACCTTC. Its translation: CASSRSQGANYGYTF.

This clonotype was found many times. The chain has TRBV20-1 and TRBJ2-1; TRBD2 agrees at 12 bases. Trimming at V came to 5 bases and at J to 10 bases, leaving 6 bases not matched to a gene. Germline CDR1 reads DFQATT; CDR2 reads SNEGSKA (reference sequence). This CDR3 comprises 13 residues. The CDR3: CSAPRLAGAEQFF. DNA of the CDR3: TGCAGTGCTCCCCGACTAGCGGGGGCCGAGCAGTTCTTC.

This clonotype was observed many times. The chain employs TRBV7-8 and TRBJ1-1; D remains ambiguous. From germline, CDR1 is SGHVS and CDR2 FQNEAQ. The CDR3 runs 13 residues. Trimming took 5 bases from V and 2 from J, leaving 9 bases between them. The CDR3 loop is CASSTSRNTEAFF. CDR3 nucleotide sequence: TGTGCCAGCAGCACGTCACGAAACACTGAAGCTTTCTTT.

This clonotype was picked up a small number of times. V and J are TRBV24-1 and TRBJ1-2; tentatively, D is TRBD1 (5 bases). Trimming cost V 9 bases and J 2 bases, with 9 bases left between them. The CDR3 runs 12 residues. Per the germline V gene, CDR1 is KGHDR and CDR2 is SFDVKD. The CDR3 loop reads CATLRDNYGYTF. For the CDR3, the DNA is TGTGCCACCCTCCGGGACAACTATGGCTACACCTTC.

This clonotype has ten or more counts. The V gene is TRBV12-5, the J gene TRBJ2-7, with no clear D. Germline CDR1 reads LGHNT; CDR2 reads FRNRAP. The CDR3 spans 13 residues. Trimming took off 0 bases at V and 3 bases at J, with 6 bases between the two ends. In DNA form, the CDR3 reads TGTGCTAGTGGTTTGGTCCCGGGCTACGAGCAGTACTTC. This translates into CASGLVPGYEQYF.

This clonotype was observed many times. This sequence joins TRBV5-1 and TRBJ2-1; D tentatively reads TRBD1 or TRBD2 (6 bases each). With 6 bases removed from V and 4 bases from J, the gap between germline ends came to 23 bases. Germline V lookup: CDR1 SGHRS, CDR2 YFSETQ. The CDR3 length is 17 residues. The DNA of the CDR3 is TGCGCCAGCACCGCCCTTTCAAAGGGGGGCACGTACAATGAGCAGTTCTTC. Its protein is CASTALSKGGTYNEQFF.